This TCR beta chain came from a study of T cell changes during pregnancy in multiple sclerosis. The CDR3 totals 16 residues. TCRdb's copy holds only in-frame clones and misses some; the assay was immunoSEQ multiplex PCR. The sample consists of around 57,000 clones, approximately 92% of them appearing once. This chain links TRBV7-5 with TRBJ1-4; the table's D gene call, TRBD1, was not cross checked with the DNA. TRBV7-5 is a documented pseudogene. The sample in question was CD4+ T cells from peripheral blood mononuclear cells, obtained in the third trimester of pregnancy. This receptor was identified in a female donor with multiple sclerosis, enrolled in a pregnancy study. The CDR3 DNA reads as TGTGTCAGAAGCCCCCCCCGGGATCAGGGGCGTGAAAAACTGTTTTTT. Translating it yields CVRSPPRDQGREKLFF.